These 8 T cell receptor beta chains were all obtained from the same sample, sequenced in a study of T cells in Graves' hyperthyroidism and ophthalmopathy. Template material for amplifying TCR beta CDR3 regions consisted of RNA transcripts. RT-PCR in the first round (using the HTBI primer set) targeted the TCR CDR3. In TCRdb, the multiplex PCR reads were re-called with MiXCR into one record per CDR3 protein. The profile shows about 720,000 distinct CDR3 sequences, around 17% of them singletons. Sequenced material: blood. The source is a man between 18 and 29 years old with Graves' hyperthyroidism.

This clonotype was counted between two and nine times. The genes are TRBV11-3 and TRBJ2-1, with 8 bases lining up with TRBD2. The junction had 22 bases not matched to a gene; V was cut back by 2 bases and J by 7 bases. CDR3 length: 20 residues. From germline, CDR1 is SGHNT and CDR2 YENEEA. CDR3 region: CASSLRWDYGGGRAENEQFF. The CDR3 DNA sequence: TGTGCCAGCAGCTTAAGGTGGGACTACGGGGGGGGACGGGCGGAAAATGAGCAGTTCTTC.

This clonotype has a count of ten or more. The V call is TRBV7-2, the J call TRBJ2-3; 8 bases agree with TRBD1. This CDR3 spans 14 amino acids. With V trimmed by 7 bases and J by 6 bases, 9 bases remained unmatched. The germline CDR1 and CDR2 sequences are SGHTA and FQGNSA. The chain's CDR3 is CASIKTGARDTQYF. In DNA, the CDR3 is TGTGCCAGCATCAAGACAGGGGCGAGGGATACGCAGTATTTT.

This clonotype was found many times. The chain carries TRBV7-2 and TRBJ1-2; 7 bases map to TRBD1. Germline CDR1 SGHTA, CDR2 FQGNSA. Trimming at V came to 1 base and at J to 4 bases, leaving 6 bases not matched to a gene. The CDR3 covers 15 residues. The CDR3 spells CASSLEGALPYGYTF. As DNA, the CDR3 is TGTGCCAGCAGCTTAGAGGGGGCGCTCCCCTATGGCTACACCTTC.

The V gene is TRBV24-1, the J gene TRBJ2-1, with a tentative D call TRBD2 (5 bases). Trimming left V 4 bases short and J 14 bases short, with 17 bases between. The germline gives CDR1 KGHDR, CDR2 SFDVKD. The CDR3 covers 13 residues. CDR3 protein: CATSDPGFEGEFF. The DNA for the CDR3 is TGTGCCACCAGTGACCCCGGGTTCGAGGGAGAGTTCTTC.

CDR3 loop: CASSTTTSSGELFF. The DNA for the CDR3 is TGTGCCAGCAGTACCACGACTAGCTCCGGGGAGCTGTTTTTT. V and J are TRBV28 and TRBJ2-2; TRBD2 matches at 7 bases. The length of the CDR3 is 14 residues. J lost 6 bases, V lost 5 bases, and 6 bases had no gene match. Germline CDR1 is MDHEN and CDR2 is SYDVKM.

Points on this clonotype: With a much larger clone just one base away, this may be a read error. The V gene is TRBV7-3, the J gene TRBJ2-1, with 11 nucleotides matching TRBD2. Germline CDR1 and CDR2: SGHTA and FQGTGA. J gave up 3 bases and V 6 bases, and 4 bases lay outside the gene matches. This CDR3 has 15 amino acids. The CDR3 spells CASSKGLAVYNEQFF. CDR3 coding DNA: TGTGCCAGCAGTAAGGGACTAGCGGTCTACAATGAGCAGTTCTTC.

The chain links TRBV5-4 to TRBJ1-4; D is perhaps TRBD1 (5 bases). Germline values: CDR1 SGHNT, CDR2 YYREEE (reference sequence). V was trimmed by 5 bases and J by 4 bases, leaving 12 bases between them. The CDR3 extends over 14 amino acids. CDR3 protein: CASSPTAGNEKLFF. The CDR3 nucleotides read TGTGCCAGCAGTCCGACAGCCGGTAATGAAAAACTGTTTTTT.

For the CDR3, the DNA is TGTGCCAGCAGCTTTGGCGGCAATAATGAAAAACTGTTTTTT. Its translation is CASSFGGNNEKLFF. This chain joins TRBV7-9 and TRBJ1-4; D ambiguous. The CDR3 runs 14 residues. Germline-derived CDR1 and CDR2 are SEHNR and FQNEAQ (reference sequence). The V gene lost 3 bases and the J gene lost 4 bases, with 9 bases spanning the gap.